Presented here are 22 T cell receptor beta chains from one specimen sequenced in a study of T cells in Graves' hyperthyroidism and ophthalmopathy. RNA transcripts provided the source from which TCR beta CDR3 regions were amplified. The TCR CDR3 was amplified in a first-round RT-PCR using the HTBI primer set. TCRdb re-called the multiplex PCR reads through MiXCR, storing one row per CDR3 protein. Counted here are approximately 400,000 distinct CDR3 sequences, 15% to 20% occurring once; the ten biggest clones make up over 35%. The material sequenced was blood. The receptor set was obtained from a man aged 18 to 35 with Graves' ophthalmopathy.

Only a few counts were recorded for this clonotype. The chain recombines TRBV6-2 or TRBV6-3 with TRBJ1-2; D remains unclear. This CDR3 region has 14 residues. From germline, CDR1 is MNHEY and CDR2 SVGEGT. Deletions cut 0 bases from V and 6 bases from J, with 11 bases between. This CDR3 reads CASSYSWASDGYTF. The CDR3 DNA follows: TGTGCCAGCAGTTACTCGTGGGCGTCAGATGGCTACACCTTC.

The CDR3 loop reads CASSLWKDVTEAFF. The CDR3 DNA reads as TGTGCCAGCAGCTTATGGAAGGATGTTACTGAAGCTTTCTTT. J is TRBJ1-1 and V is TRBV11-1; D ambiguous. Trimming left V 2 bases short and J 5 bases short, with 12 bases between. The germline V gene has CDR1 SGHAT and CDR2 FQDESV (reference sequence). This CDR3 region has 14 residues.

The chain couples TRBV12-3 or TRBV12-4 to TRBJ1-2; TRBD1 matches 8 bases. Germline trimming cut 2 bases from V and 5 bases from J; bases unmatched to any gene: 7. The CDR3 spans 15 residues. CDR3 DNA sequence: TGTGCCAGCAGTTTACTGTCCGGGACAGGTTATGGCTACACCTTC. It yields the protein CASSLLSGTGYGYTF.

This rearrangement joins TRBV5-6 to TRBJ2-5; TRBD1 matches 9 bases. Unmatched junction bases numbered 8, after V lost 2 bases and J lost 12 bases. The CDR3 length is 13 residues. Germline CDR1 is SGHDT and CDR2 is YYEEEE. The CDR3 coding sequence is TGTGCCAGCAGCTTTGGGACAGGGAGGTTGGAGTACTTC. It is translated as CASSFGTGRLEYF. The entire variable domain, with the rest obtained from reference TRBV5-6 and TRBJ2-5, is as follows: DAGVTQSPTHLIKTRGQQVTLRCSPKSGHDTVSWYQQALGQGPQFIFQYYEEEERQRGNFPDRFSGHQFPNYSSELNVNALLLGDSALYLCASSFGTGRLEYFGPGTRLLVL.

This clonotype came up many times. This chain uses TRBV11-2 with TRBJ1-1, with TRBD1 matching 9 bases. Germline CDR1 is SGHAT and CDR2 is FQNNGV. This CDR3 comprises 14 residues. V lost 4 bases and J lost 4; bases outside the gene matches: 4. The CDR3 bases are TGTGCCAGCAGCTGGGACAGGGCGAGCACTGAAGCTTTCTTT. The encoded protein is CASSWDRASTEAFF.

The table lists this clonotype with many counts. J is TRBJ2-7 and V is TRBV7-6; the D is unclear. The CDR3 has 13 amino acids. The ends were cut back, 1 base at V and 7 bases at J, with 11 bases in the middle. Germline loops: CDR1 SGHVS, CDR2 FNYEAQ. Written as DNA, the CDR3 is TGTGCCAGCAGCTTAGAGGGCGGTCGAGAGCAGTACTTC. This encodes CASSLEGGREQYF.

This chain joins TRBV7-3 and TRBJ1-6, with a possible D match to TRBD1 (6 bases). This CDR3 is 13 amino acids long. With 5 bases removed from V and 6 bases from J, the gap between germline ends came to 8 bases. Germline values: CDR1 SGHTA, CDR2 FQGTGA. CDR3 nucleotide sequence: TGTGCCAGCAGCGCAGGGGCTAATTCACCCCTCCACTTT. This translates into CASSAGANSPLHF.

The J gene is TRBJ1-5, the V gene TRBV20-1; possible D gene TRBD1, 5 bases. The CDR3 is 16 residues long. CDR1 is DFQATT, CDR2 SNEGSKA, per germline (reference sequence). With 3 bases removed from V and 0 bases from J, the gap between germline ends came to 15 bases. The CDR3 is CSASPGTEYSNQPQHF. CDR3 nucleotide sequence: TGCAGTGCTAGTCCCGGGACGGAATATAGCAATCAGCCCCAGCATTTT.

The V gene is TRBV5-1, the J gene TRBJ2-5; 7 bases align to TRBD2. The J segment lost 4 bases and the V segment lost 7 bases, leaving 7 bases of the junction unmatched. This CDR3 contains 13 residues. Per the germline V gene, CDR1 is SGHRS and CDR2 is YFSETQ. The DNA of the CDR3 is TGCGCCAGCGCCCCCAGGGAGGGAGAGACCCAGTACTTC. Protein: CASAPREGETQYF.

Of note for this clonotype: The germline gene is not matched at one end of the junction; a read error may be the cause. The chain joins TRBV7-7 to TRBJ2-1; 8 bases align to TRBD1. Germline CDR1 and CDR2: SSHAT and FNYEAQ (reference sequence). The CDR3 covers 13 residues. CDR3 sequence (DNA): TGTGCTAGCAGCCTACAGGGGGACACCGAGACGTTCTTC. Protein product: CASSLQGDTETFF. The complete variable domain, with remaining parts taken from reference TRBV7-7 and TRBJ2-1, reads GAGVSQSPRYKVTKRGQDVTLRCDPISSHATLYWYQQALGQGPEFLTYFNYEAQPDKSGLPSDRFSAERPEGSISTLTIQRTEQRDSAMYRCASSLQGDTETFFGPGTRLTVL.

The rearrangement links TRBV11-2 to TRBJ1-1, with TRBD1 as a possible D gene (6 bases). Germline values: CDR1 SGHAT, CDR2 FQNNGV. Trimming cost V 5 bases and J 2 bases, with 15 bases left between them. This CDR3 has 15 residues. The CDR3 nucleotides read TGTGCCAGCAGCCAGCCCAGGGGTCCAAACACTGAAGCTTTCTTT. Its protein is CASSQPRGPNTEAFF.

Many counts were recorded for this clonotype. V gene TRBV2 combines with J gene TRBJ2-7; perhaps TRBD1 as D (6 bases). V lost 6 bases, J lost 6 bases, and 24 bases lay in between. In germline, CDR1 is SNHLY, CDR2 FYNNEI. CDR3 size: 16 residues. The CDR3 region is CASSLTPTGVPGEQYF. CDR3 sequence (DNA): TGTGCCAGCAGCCTCACCCCGACAGGAGTCCCCGGCGAGCAGTACTTC. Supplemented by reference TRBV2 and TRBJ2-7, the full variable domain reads EPEVTQTPSHQVTQMGQEVILRCVPISNHLYFYWYRQILGQKVEFLVSFYNNEISEKSEIFDDQFSVERPDGSNFTLKIRSTKLEDSAMYFCASSLTPTGVPGEQYFGPGTRLTVT.

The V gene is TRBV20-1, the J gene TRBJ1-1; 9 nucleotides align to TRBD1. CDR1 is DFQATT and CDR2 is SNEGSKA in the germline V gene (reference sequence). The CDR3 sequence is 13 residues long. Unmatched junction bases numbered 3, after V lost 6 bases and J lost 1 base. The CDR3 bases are TGCAGTGCGGACAGGGGCGGGAACACTGAAGCTTTCTTT. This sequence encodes CSADRGGNTEAFF.

The CDR3 protein is CASSPRPLEKLFF. In DNA, the CDR3 is TGTGCCAGCTCACCACGGCCTTTAGAAAAACTGTTTTTT. The chain carries TRBV18 and TRBJ1-4; D gene ambiguous. The CDR3 spans 13 residues. CDR1 is KGHSH, CDR2 LQKENI, per germline. The V end lost 1 base, the J end lost 8 bases, and 8 bases lay between the germline ends.

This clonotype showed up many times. The CDR3: CASSIRDTNTEAFF. In DNA form, the CDR3 reads TGCGCCAGCAGCATCCGGGACACCAACACTGAAGCTTTCTTT. V gene TRBV5-1 combines with J gene TRBJ1-1; tentatively, D is TRBD1 (6 bases). The CDR3 loop spans 14 amino acids. The V gene's germline CDR1 is SGHRS and CDR2 YFSETQ. V was cut by 4 bases and J by 2 bases, with 12 bases left in between.

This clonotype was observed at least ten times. For the CDR3, the DNA is TGTGCCAGCAGCTTAGTATCAGTTAACACCGGGGAGCTGTTTTTT. Translating gives CASSLVSVNTGELFF. V is TRBV7-8 and J is TRBJ2-2; D gene uncertain. This CDR3 is built from 15 residues. CDR1 and CDR2 (germline): SGHVS, FQNEAQ. V dropped 1 base and J dropped 2 bases, with 8 bases sitting between them.

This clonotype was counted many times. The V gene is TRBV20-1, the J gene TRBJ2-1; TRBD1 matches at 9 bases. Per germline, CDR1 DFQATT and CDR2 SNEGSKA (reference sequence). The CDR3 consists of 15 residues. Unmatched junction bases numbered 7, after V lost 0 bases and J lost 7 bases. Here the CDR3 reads CSARDRDRVANEQFF. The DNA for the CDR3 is TGCAGTGCTAGAGATAGGGACAGGGTGGCAAATGAGCAGTTCTTC.

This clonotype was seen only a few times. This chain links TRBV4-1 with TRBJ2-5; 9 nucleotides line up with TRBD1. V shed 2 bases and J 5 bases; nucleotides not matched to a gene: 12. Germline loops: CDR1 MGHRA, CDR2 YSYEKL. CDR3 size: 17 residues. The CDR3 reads CASSQILTRDRDETQYF. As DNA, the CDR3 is TGCGCCAGCAGCCAAATTTTGACCCGGGACAGGGATGAGACCCAGTACTTC.

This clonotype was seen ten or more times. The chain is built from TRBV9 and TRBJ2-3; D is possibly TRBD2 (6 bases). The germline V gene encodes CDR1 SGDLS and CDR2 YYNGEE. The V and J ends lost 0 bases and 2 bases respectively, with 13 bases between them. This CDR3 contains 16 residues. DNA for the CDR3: TGTGCCAGCAGCGTAGGGGACGGGAGAACCACAGATACGCAGTATTTT. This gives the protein CASSVGDGRTTDTQYF.

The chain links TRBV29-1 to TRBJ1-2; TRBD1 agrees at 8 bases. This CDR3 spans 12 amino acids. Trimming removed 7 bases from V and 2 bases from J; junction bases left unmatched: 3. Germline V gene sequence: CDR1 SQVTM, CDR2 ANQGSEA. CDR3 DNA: TGCAGCGAGCGGACAGGGAACTATGGCTACACCTTC. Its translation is CSERTGNYGYTF.

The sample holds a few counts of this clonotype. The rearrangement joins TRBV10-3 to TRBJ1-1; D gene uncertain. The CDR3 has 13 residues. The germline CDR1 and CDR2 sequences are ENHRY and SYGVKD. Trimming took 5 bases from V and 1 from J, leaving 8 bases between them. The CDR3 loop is CAISRDANTEAFF. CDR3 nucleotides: TGTGCCATCAGTAGGGATGCGAACACTGAAGCTTTCTTT.

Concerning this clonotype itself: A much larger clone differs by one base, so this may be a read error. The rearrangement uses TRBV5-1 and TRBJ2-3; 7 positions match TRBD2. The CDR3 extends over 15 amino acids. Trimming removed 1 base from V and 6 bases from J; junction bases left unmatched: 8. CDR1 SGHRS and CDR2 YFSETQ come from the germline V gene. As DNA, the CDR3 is TGCGCCAGCAGCTTGATGGCGGGGGAGCTGGATACGCAGTATTTT. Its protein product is CASSLMAGELDTQYF.